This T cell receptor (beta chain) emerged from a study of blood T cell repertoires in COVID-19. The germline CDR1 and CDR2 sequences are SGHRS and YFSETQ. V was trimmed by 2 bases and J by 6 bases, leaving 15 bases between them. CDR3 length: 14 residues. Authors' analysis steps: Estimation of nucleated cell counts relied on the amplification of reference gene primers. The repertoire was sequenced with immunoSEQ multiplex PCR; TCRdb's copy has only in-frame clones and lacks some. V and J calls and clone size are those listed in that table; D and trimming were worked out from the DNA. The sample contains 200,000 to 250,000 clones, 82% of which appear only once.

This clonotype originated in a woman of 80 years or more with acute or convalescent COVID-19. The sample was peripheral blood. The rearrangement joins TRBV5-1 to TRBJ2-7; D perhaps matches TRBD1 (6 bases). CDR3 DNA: TGCGCCAGCAGCTTCACCCCTCTACAGGGCGAGCAGTACTTC. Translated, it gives CASSFTPLQGEQYF.